The clone carrying this T cell receptor (beta chain) has at least ten counts. What it binds is unknown. This entry is derived from a study of regulatory T cells in long-lasting Graves disease. CDR3-region Arm-PCR and iRepertoire HTBI primers produced the TCR beta libraries. Via MiXCR, TCRdb re-called the multiplex PCR reads, giving one row per CDR3 protein. Of 700,000 or so distinct CDR3 sequences listed, around 30% are singletons. The sample's time point: persistent/refractory GD, antithyroid drugs over 5 years with positive TRAb. TCR sequences were obtained from RNA taken from PBMCs. Findings and limits, study-wide: The work looked only at peripheral blood and did not look at thyroid tissue.

V lost 3 bases and J 8 bases, leaving 25 bases between the germline ends. The length of the CDR3 is 17 residues. The source of this sequence is a female donor with Graves disease. The specimen was peripheral blood mononuclear cells (PBMCs), collected when the disease was refractory, from a patient treated with antithyroid drugs. This chain joins TRBV12-3 or TRBV12-4 and TRBJ1-2; unclear D gene. The CDR3 sequence: CASSLKYPTNTPLGYTF. Here the CDR3 DNA reads TGTGCCAGCAGTTTGAAGTACCCGACCAATACCCCCCTGGGCTACACCTTC.